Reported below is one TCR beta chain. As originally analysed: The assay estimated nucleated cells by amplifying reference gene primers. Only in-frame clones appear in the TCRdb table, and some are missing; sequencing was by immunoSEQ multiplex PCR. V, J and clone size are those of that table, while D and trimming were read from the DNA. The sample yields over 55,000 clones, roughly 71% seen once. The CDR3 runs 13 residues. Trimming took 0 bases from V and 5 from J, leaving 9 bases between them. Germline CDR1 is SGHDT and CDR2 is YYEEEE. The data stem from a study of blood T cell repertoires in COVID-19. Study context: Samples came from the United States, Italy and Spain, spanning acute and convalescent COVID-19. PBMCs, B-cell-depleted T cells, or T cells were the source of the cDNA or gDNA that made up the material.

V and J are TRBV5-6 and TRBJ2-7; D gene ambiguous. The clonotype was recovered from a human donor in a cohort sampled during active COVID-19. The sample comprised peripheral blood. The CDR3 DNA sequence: TGTGCCAGCAGCTTGGCCGGTCAGGACGAGCAGTACTTC. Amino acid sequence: CASSLAGQDEQYF.